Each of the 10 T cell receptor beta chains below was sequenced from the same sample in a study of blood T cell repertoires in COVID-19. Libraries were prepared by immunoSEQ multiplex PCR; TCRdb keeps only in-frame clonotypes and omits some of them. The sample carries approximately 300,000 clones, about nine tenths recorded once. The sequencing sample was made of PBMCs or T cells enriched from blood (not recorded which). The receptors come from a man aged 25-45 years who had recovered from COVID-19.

DNA of the CDR3: TGTGCCAGTAGTCAGAATCGGGGATTAAAAGGAAACACCATATATTTT. It specifies CASSQNRGLKGNTIYF. The V gene is TRBV19, the J gene TRBJ1-3; D gene uncertain. The germline gives CDR1 LNHDA, CDR2 SQIVND (reference sequence). The CDR3 runs 16 residues. Trimming cost V 5 bases and J 4 bases, with 18 bases left between them.

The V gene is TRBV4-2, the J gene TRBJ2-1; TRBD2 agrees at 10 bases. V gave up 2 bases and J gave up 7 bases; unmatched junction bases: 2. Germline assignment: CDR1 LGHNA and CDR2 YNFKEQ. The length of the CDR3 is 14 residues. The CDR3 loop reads CASSQQLAGNEQFF. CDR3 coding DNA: TGTGCCAGCAGCCAACAACTAGCGGGAAATGAGCAGTTCTTC.

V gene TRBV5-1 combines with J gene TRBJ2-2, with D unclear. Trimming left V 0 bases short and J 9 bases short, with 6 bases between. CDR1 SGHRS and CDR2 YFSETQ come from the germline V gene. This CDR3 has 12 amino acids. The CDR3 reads CASSLDTRELFF. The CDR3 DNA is TGCGCCAGCAGCTTGGATACACGGGAGCTGTTTTTT.

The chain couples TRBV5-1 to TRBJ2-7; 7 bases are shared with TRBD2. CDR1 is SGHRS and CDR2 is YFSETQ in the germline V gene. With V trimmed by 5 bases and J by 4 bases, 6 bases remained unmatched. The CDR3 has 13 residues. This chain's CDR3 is CASSPGLLYEQYF. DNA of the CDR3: TGCGCCAGCAGTCCGGGACTACTATACGAGCAGTACTTC.

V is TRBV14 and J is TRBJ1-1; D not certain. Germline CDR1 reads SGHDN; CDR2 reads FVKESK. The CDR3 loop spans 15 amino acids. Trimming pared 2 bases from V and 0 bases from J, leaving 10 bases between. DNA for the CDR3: TGTGCCAGCAGCCAATCCGGGTCTTTGAACACTGAAGCTTTCTTT. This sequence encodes CASSQSGSLNTEAFF.

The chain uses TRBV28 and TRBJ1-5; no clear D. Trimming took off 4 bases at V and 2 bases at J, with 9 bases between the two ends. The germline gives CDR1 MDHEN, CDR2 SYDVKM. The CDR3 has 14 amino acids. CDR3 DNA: TGTGCCAGCAGTTCCGGCGGGGGCAATCAGCCCCAGCATTTT. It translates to CASSSGGGNQPQHF.

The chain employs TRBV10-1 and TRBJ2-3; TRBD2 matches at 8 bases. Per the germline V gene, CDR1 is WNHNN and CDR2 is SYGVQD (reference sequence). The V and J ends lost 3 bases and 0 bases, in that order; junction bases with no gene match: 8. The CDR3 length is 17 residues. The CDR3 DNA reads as TGCGCCAGCAGTGAAGACCCCGGGGGGGCTAGCACAGATACGCAGTATTTT. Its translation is CASSEDPGGASTDTQYF.

The CDR3 region has the DNA TGTGCCAGCTCACGGGACAGGGCTAATTCACCCCTCCACTTT. Protein sequence: CASSRDRANSPLHF. The rearrangement links TRBV18 to TRBJ1-6; TRBD1 matches at 9 bases. The CDR3 is 14 amino acids. Per the germline V gene, CDR1 is KGHSH and CDR2 is LQKENI. J was trimmed by 6 bases and V by 4 bases; bases with no gene match: 1.

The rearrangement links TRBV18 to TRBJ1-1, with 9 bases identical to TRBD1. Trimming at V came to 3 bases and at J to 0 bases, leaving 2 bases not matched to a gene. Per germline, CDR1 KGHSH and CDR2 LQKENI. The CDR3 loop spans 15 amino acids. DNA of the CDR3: TGTGCCAGCTCACCGGACAGGGGATTGAACACTGAAGCTTTCTTT. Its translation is CASSPDRGLNTEAFF. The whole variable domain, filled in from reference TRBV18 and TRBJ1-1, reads NAGVMQNPRHLVRRRGQEARLRCSPMKGHSHVYWYRQLPEEGLKFMVYLQKENIIDESGMPKERFSAEFPKEGPSILRIQQVVRGDSAAYFCASSPDRGLNTEAFFGQGTRLTVV.

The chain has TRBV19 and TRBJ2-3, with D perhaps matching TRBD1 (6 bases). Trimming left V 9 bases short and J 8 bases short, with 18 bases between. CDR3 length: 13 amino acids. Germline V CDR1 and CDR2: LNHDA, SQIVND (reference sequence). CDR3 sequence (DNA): TGTGCCAGCTCCCCGGGCTCCAGGGGTACGCAGTATTTT. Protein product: CASSPGSRGTQYF.